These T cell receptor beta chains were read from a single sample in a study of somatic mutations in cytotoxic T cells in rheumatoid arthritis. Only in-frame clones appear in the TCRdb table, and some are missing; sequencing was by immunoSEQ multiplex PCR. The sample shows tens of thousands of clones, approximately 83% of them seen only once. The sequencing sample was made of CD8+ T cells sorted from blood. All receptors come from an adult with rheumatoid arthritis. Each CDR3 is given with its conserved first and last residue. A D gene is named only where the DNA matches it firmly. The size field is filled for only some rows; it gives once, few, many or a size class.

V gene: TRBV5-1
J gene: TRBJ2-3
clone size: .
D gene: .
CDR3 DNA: TGCGCCAGCAGCTTGGTCGGGGGTGGGGATACGCAGTATTTT
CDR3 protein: CASSLVGGGDTQYF

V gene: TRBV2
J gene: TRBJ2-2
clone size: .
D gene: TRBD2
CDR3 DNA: TGTGCCAGCACCCTAGGGACTAGCGGGAGGGCCCGGAGCGGGGAGCTGTTTTTT
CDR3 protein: CASTLGTSGRARSGELFF

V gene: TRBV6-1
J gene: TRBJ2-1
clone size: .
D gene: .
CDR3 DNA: TGTCCCTGGAGGGGGAGCAGGAGGTTCAATGAGCAGTTCTTC
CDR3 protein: CPWRGSRRFNEQFF

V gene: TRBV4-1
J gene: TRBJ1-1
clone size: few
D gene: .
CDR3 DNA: TGCGCCAGCCACGGAGTGAGGACTGAAGCTTTCTTT
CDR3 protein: CASHGVRTEAFF

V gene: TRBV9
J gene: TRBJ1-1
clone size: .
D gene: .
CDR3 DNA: TGTGCCAGCAGCCCATATGGGGGACTCCACGCCGACGCTTTCTTT
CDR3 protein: CASSPYGGLHADAFF

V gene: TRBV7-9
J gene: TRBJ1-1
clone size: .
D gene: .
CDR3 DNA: TGTGCCAGCAGCACCCCCGGGACTGTGGACACTGAAGCTTTCTTT
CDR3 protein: CASSTPGTVDTEAFF

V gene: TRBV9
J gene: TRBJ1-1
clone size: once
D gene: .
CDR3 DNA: TGTGCCAGCAGCGGTGGGGGGGGCCTTAGCTCTGAAGCTTTCTTT
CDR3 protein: CASSGGGGLSSEAFF

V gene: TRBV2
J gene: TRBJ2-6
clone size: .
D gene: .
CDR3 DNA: TGTGCCAGCAGCCCAGGGGAAACTGGGGCCAACGTCCTGACTTTC
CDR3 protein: CASSPGETGANVLTF

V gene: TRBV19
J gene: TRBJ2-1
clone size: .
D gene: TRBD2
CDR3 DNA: TGTGCCAGTAGGTTCGGACTAGCGGGAGGATGGGAGCAGTTCTTC
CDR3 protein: CASRFGLAGGWEQFF

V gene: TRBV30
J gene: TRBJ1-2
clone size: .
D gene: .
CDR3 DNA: TGTGCCTGGAGTGTACAAGCTTTCCGGGACTATGGCTACACCTTC
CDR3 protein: CAWSVQAFRDYGYTF

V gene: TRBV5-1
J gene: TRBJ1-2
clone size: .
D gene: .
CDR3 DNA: TGCGCCAGCAGCTTGAACAGGGCGCAGGGCTACACCTTC
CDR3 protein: CASSLNRAQGYTF

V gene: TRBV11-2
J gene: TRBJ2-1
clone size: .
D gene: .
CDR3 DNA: TGTGCCAGCAGCCGCCTGACTAGCTACAATGAGCAGTTCTTC
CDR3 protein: CASSRLTSYNEQFF

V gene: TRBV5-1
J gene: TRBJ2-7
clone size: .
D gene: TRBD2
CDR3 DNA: TGCGCCAGCAGCCAACGGACTAGCGGGAGGGCCATTGGCGAGCAGTACTTC
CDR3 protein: CASSQRTSGRAIGEQYF

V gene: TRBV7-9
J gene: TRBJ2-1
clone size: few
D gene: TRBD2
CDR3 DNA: TGTGCCAGCAGCGACAGCGGGGCCTACAATGAGCAGTTCTTC
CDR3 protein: CASSDSGAYNEQFF

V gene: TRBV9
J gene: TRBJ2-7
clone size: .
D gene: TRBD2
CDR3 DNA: TGTGCCAGCAGCGTAGAGGGTAGCGGGAGGGCCGGGCCCTACGAGCAGTACTTC
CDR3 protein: CASSVEGSGRAGPYEQYF

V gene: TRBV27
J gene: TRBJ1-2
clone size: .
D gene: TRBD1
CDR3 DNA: TGTGCCAGCAGTGTCTCTCGCCCGACAGGGGTCGATGGCTACACCTTC
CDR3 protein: CASSVSRPTGVDGYTF

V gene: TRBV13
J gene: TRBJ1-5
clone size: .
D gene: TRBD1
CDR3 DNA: TGTGCCAGCAGCTTTGGCAGGGGGAACAATCAGCCCCAGCATTTT
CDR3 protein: CASSFGRGNNQPQHF

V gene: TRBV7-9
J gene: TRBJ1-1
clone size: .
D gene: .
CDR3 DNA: TGTGCCAGCAGCTTAGGGGGGGGGAGTACTGAAGCTTTCTTT
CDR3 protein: CASSLGGGSTEAFF

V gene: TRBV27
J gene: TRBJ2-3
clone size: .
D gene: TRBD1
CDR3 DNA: TGTGCCAGCCCACCCCCGGGACAGGGATTTACGCAGTATTTT
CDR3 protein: CASPPPGQGFTQYF

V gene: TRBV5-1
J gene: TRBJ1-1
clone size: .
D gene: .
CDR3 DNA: TGCGCCAGCAGCTCGGATCCAGCAGCTGAAGCTTTCTTT
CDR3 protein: CASSSDPAAEAFF

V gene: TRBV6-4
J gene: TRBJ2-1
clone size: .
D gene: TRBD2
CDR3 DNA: TGTGCCAGCAGTGACTCGACTAGCGGGGGGGCCGTTGAGCAGTTCTTC
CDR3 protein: CASSDSTSGGAVEQFF